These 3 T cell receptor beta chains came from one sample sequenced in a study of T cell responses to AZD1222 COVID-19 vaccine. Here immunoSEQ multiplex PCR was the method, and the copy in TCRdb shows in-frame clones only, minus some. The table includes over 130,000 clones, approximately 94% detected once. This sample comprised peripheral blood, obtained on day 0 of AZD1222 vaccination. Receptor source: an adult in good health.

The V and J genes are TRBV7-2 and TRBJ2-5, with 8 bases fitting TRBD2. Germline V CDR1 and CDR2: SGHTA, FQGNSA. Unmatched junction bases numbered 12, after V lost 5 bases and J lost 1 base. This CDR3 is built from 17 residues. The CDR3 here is CASSPTRAGGFQETQYF. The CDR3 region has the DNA TGTGCCAGCAGCCCAACGCGGGCGGGGGGATTCCAAGAGACCCAGTACTTC. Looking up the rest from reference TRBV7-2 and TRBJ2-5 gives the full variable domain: GAGVSQSPSNKVTEKGKDVELRCDPISGHTALYWYRQSLGQGLEFLIYFQGNSAPDKSGLPSDRFSAERTGGSVSTLTIQRTQQEDSAVYLCASSPTRAGGFQETQYFGPGTRLLVL.

The CDR3 sequence: CASSYSDPSFYMGYTF. As DNA, the CDR3 is TGTGCCAGCAGTTACTCGGACCCCTCCTTTTATATGGGCTACACCTTC. The chain couples TRBV6-5 to TRBJ1-2, with no clear D. The CDR3 sequence is 16 residues long. Germline loops: CDR1 MNHEY, CDR2 SVGAGI. Trimming took off 0 bases at V and 8 bases at J, with 19 bases between the two ends.

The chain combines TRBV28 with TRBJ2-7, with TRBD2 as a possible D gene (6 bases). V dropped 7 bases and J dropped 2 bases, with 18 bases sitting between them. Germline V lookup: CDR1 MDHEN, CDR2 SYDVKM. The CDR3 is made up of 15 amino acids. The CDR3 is CASKVRGIPPYEQYF. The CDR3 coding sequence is TGTGCCAGCAAGGTTCGCGGGATACCTCCCTACGAGCAGTACTTC.